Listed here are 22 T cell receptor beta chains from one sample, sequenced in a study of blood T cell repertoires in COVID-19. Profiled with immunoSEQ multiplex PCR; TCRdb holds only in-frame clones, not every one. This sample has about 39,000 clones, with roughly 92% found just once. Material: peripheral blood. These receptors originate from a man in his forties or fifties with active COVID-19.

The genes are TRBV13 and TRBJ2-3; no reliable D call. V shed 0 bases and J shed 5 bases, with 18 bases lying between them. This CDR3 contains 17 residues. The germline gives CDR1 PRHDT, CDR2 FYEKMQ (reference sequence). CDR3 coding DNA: TGTGCCAGCAGCTTAGGCCTCTGGCGGCCCGATGGAGATACGCAGTATTTT. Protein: CASSLGLWRPDGDTQYF. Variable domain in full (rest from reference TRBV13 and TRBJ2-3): AAGVIQSPRHLIKEKRETATLKCYPIPRHDTVYWYQQGPGQDPQFLISFYEKMQSDKGSIPDRFSAQQFSDYHSELNMSSLELGDSALYFCASSLGLWRPDGDTQYFGPGTRLTVL.

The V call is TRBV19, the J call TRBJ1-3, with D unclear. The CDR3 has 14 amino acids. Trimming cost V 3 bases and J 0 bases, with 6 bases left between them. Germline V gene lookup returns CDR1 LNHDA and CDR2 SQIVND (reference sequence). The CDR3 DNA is TGTGCCAGTAGTATCTACGTCTCTGGAAACACCATATATTTT. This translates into CASSIYVSGNTIYF. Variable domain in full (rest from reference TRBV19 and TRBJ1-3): DGGITQSPKYLFRKEGQNVTLSCEQNLNHDAMYWYRQDPGQGLRLIYYSQIVNDFQKGDIAEGYSVSREKKESFPLTVTSAQKNPTAFYLCASSIYVSGNTIYFGEGSWLTVV.

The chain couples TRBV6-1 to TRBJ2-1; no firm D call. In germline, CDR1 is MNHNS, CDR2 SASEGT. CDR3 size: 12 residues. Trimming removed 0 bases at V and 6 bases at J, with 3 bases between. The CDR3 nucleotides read TGTGCCAGCAGTGAAGCCCTCAATGAGCAGTTCTTC. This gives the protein CASSEALNEQFF.

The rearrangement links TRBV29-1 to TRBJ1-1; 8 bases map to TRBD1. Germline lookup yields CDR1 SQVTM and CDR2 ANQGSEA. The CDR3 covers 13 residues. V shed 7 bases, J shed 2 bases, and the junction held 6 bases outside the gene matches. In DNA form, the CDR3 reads TGCAGCGCCTCGGACAGGGACAACACTGAAGCTTTCTTT. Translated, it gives CSASDRDNTEAFF.

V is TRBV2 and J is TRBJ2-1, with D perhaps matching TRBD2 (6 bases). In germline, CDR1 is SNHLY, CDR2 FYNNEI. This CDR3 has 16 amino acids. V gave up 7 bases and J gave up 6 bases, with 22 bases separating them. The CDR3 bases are TGTGCCAGCAACGACCCGGACTATGAAACCGCCAATGAGCAGTTCTTC. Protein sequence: CASNDPDYETANEQFF.

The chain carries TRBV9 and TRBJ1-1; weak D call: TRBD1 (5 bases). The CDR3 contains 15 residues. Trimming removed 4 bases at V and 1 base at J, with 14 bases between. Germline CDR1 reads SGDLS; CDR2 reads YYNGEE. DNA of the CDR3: TGTGCCAGCAGCCCATCTCATGGGGCGAACACTGAAGCTTTCTTT. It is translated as CASSPSHGANTEAFF.

The CDR3 loop is CASSDLAGGPHEQYF. The CDR3 nucleotides are TGTGCCAGCAGTGACTTAGCGGGAGGGCCCCACGAGCAGTACTTC. The V gene is TRBV2, the J gene TRBJ2-7; 11 positions match TRBD2. Germline V gene lookup returns CDR1 SNHLY and CDR2 FYNNEI. The CDR3 contains 15 residues. Germline trimming cut 3 bases from V and 5 bases from J; bases unmatched to any gene: 6.

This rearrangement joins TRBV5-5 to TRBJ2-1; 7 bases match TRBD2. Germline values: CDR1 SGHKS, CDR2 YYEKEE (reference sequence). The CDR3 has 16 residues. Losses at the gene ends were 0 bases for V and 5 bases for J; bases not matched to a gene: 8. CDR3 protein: CASSLVGLAANNEQFF. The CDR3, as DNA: TGTGCCAGCAGCTTGGTTGGGCTAGCGGCTAACAATGAGCAGTTCTTC.

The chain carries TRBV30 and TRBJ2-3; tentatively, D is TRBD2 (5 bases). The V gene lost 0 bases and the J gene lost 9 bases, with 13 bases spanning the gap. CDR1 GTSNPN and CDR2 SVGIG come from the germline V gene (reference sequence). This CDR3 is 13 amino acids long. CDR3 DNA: TGTGCCTGGAGTGTACTTGGTCCGGGGACGCAGTATTTT. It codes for CAWSVLGPGTQYF.

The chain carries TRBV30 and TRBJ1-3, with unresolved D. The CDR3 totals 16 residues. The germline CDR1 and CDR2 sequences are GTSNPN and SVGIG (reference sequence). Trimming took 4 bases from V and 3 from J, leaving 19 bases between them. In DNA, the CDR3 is TGTGCCTGGATACCACCGGGATCTCAAGTTGGAAACACCATATATTTT. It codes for CAWIPPGSQVGNTIYF.

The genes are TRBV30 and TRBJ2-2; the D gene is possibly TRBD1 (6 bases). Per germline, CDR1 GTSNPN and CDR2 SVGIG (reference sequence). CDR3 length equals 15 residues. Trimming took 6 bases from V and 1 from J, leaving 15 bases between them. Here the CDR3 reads CACSRWGQNTGELFF. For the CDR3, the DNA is TGTGCCTGCTCACGATGGGGGCAGAACACCGGGGAGCTGTTTTTT.

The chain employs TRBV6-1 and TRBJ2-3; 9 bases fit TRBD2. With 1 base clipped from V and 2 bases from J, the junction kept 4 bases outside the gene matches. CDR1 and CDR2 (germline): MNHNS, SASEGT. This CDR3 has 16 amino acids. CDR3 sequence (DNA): TGTGCCAGCAGTGAAGAGGGGACTAGCTACACAGATACGCAGTATTTT. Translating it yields CASSEEGTSYTDTQYF.

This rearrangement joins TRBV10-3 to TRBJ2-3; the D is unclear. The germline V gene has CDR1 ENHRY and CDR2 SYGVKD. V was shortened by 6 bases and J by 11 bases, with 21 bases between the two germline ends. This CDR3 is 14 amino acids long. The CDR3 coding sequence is TGTGCCATCAGGATTTCCGACTCGACGGTTGAGCAGTATTTT. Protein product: CAIRISDSTVEQYF.

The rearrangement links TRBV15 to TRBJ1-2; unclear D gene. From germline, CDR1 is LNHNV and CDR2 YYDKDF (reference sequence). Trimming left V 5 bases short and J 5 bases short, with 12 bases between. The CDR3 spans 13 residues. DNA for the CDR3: TGTGCCACCAGCGGAAGTGGGCCATATGGCTACACCTTC. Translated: CATSGSGPYGYTF.

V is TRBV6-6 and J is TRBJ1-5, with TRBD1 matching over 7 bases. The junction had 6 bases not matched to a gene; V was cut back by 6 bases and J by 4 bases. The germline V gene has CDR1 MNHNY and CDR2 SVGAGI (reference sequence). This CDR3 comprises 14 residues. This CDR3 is CASRPRQGNQPQHF. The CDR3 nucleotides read TGTGCCAGCAGACCAAGACAGGGTAATCAGCCCCAGCATTTT.

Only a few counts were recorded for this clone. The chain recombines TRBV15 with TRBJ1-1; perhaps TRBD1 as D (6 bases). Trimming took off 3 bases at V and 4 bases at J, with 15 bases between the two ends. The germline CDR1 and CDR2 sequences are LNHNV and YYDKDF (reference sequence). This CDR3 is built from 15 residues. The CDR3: CATSSLNTGTTEAFF. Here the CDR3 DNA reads TGTGCCACCAGCAGCCTGAACACAGGGACCACTGAAGCTTTCTTT.

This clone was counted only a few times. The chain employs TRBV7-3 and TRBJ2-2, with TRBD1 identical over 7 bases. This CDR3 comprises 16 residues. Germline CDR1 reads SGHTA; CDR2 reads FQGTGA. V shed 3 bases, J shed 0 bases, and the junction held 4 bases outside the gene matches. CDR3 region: CASSFDRVSNTGELFF. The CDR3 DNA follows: TGTGCCAGCAGCTTCGACAGGGTATCGAACACCGGGGAGCTGTTTTTT.

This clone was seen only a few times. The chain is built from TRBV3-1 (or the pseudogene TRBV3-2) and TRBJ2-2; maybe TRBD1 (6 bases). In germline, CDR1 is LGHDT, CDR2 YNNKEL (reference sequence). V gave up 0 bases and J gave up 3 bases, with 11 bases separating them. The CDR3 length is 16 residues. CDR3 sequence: CASSQDRTVHTGELFF. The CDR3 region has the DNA TGTGCCAGCAGCCAAGATCGGACAGTCCACACCGGGGAGCTGTTTTTT.

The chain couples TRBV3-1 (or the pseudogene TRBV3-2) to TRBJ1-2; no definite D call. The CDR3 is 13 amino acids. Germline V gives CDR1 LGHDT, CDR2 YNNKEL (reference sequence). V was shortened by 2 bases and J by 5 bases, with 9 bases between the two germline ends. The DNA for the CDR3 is TGTGCCAGCAGCCAACTATCTGTGTATGGCTACACCTTC. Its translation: CASSQLSVYGYTF.

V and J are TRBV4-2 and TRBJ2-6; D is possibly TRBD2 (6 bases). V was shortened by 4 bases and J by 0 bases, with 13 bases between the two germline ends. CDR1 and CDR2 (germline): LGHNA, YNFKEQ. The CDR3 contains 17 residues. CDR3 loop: CASSRGVVDSGANVLTF. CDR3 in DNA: TGTGCCAGCAGCCGGGGGGTAGTGGACTCTGGGGCCAACGTCCTGACTTTC.

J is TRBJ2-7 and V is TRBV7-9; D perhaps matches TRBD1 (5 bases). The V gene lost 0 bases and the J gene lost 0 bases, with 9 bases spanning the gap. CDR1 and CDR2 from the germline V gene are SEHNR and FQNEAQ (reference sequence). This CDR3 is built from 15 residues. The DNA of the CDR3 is TGTGCCAGCAGCTTAGCGGCAGGGATCTCCTACGAGCAGTACTTC. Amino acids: CASSLAAGISYEQYF.

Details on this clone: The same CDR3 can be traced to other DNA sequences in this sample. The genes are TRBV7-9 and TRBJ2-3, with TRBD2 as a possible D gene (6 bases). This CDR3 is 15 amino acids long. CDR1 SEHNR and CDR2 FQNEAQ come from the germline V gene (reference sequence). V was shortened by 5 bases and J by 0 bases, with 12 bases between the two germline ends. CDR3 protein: CASSPPGVSTDTQYF. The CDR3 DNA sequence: TGTGCCAGCAGCCCCCCGGGGGTTAGCACAGATACGCAGTATTTT.